This T cell receptor (beta chain) was captured in a study of blood T cell repertoires in COVID-19. Sequenced by immunoSEQ multiplex PCR; TCRdb stores in-frame clones only, minus some. The sample lists some 530,000 clones, approximately 85% occurring once. The germline V gene encodes CDR1 LNHDA and CDR2 SQIVND (reference sequence). The ends were cut back, 5 bases at V and 0 bases at J, with 2 bases in the middle. This CDR3 comprises 12 residues. Points on this clone: Within the sample, other DNA sequences also encode this same CDR3.

The sequencing sample was made of peripheral blood. This TCR was recovered from a human donor in a cohort sampled during active COVID-19. The rearrangement joins TRBV19 to TRBJ1-5; D is uncertain. DNA of the CDR3: TGTGCCAGTAGTTATAGCAATCAGCCCCAGCATTTT. Translating gives CASSYSNQPQHF.